Listed below are T cell receptor beta chains from one sample, sequenced in a study of T cell responses to AZD1222 COVID-19 vaccine. TCRdb keeps only in-frame clones here, not all; method: immunoSEQ multiplex PCR. The sample has 150,000 to 200,000 clones, 94% seen once; the top ten hold 4.5% to 5.5%. Sequenced here: peripheral blood, sampled 28 days after the second AZD1222 dose. The receptors were sampled from an adult who received the AZD1222 COVID-19 vaccine. CDR3s include the opening cysteine and the closing phenylalanine or tryptophan. The D gene is left open where the match is weak. Clone size, where shown, is once, few, many, or a class for clones that have expanded.

v_gene,abundance,d_gene,j_gene,CDR3nt,CDR3aa
TRBV10-2,-,TRBD2,TRBJ2-2,TGCGCCAGCAGTGAATCGGCTGTGACTAGCAGTCCCGGGGAGCTGTTTTTT,CASSESAVTSSPGELFF
TRBV6-2/TRBV6-3,-,-,TRBJ2-7,TGTGCCAGCAGTTCCGGCGGGACCTCCTACGAGCAGTACTTC,CASSSGGTSYEQYF
TRBV2,-,-,TRBJ2-2,TGTGCCAGCTCTTTTTGGACGATGAACACCGGGGAGCTGTTTTTT,CASSFWTMNTGELFF
TRBV2,-,-,TRBJ1-5,TGTGCCAGCAGCGCTATTGTGAGGGGATGGAGCAATCAGCCCCAGCATTTT,CASSAIVRGWSNQPQHF
TRBV5-1,-,TRBD2,TRBJ2-1,TGCGCCAGCAGCTCACCGGGACTAGCTAATGAGCAGTTCTTC,CASSSPGLANEQFF
TRBV5-1,-,-,TRBJ2-7,TGCGCCAGCAGCTTCCAGTCGGGGGCCGAGCAGTACTTC,CASSFQSGAEQYF
TRBV7-2,-,TRBD1,TRBJ1-1,TGTGCCAGCAGCTTATTAGCAGGGGGGACTGAAGCTTTCTTT,CASSLLAGGTEAFF
TRBV7-2,-,TRBD1,TRBJ2-2,TGTGCCAGCAGCCACCGACAGGGAACCGGGGAGCTGTTTTTT,CASSHRQGTGELFF
TRBV30,-,-,TRBJ1-2,TGTGCCTGGAGTGTACGGACTATAGGCTATGGCTACACCTTC,CAWSVRTIGYGYTF
TRBV6-4,-,TRBD2,TRBJ2-1,TGTGCCAGCAGAACCACAGCGGGAGGGTCCCACAATGAGCAGTTCTTC,CASRTTAGGSHNEQFF
TRBV5-4,once,-,TRBJ1-1,TGTGCCAGCAGCTTGGAACCCCAGGGCTTGAACACTGAAGCTTTCTTT,CASSLEPQGLNTEAFF
TRBV12-3/TRBV12-4,once,-,TRBJ1-5,TGTGCCAGCAGTTTTGGGGTAAATCAGCCCCAGCATTTT,CASSFGVNQPQHF
TRBV9,-,-,TRBJ2-1,TGTGCCAGCAGCCCCTGGGAGAAGGTTGGGAATGAGCAGTTCTTC,CASSPWEKVGNEQFF
TRBV19,-,-,TRBJ1-1,TGTGCCAGTAGGGACTTGGGGTCTGAAGCTTTCTTT,CASRDLGSEAFF
TRBV11-2,-,-,TRBJ2-5,TGTGCCAGCAGCTCCCGGAGGGAACGGGAGACCCAGTACTTC,CASSSRRERETQYF
TRBV6-4,-,TRBD1,TRBJ1-1,TGTGCCAGCAGCCCCAGGGGGATGGGGACTGAAGCTTTCTTT,CASSPRGMGTEAFF
TRBV19,-,-,TRBJ1-5,TGTGCCAGTAGTATTCCATCGACAGGCCGCTCACCGCAGCCCCAGCATTTT,CASSIPSTGRSPQPQHF
TRBV4-1,-,-,TRBJ1-2,TGCGCCAGCAGCCCCCAAAGGGGGGGACTACCCTATGGCTACACCTTC,CASSPQRGGLPYGYTF
TRBV3-1/TRBV3-2,-,TRBD1,TRBJ1-1,TGTGCCAGCAGCCGGGACAGGAACACTGAAGCTTTCTTT,CASSRDRNTEAFF
TRBV2,-,TRBD1,TRBJ1-4,TGTGCCAGCAGTGAGGGACAGGGAAGAGAAAAACTGTTTTTT,CASSEGQGREKLFF
TRBV5-8,-,-,TRBJ2-7,TGTGCCAGCAGCTTCGCACAGTACTACGAGCAGTACTTC,CASSFAQYYEQYF
TRBV19,-,TRBD1,TRBJ2-7,TGTGCCAGTAGAGGGACAGGTACCTACGAGCAGTACTTC,CASRGTGTYEQYF
TRBV18,once,TRBD1,TRBJ2-2,TGTGCCAGCTCATCTCAGGGGGCGCAAACCGGGGAGCTGTTTTTT,CASSSQGAQTGELFF
TRBV2,-,-,TRBJ2-7,TGTGCCAGCAGTGCCGGAAAGGGAAGGTACGAGCAGTACTTC,CASSAGKGRYEQYF
TRBV6-2/TRBV6-3,-,-,TRBJ2-1,TGTGCCAGCAGCCCTACTAGGAGGGGGGCCAATGAGCAGTTCTTC,CASSPTRRGANEQFF
TRBV19,-,TRBD1,TRBJ1-2,TGTGCCAGTAACACGGGACAGCGCCACTATGGCTACACCTTC,CASNTGQRHYGYTF
TRBV9,-,TRBD2,TRBJ2-1,TGTGCCAGCAGCGTAGGCAGCGGGAGATATGAGCAGTTCTTC,CASSVGSGRYEQFF
TRBV7-2,-,-,TRBJ1-1,TGTGCCAGCAGCTTAGCGGGCAGGGCTAACACTGAAGCTTTCTTT,CASSLAGRANTEAFF
TRBV4-3,-,-,TRBJ1-1,TGCGCCAGCAGCCAAGGCTCGAACACTGAAGCTTTCTTT,CASSQGSNTEAFF
TRBV9,-,-,TRBJ1-3,TGTGCCAGCAGCGTAGAAGACCGAAACACCATATATTTT,CASSVEDRNTIYF
TRBV29-1,-,-,TRBJ2-1,TGCAGCACCCTCGGGAGATACAATGAGCAGTTCTTC,CSTLGRYNEQFF
TRBV24-1,-,TRBD1,TRBJ1-2,TGTGCCACCAGTGATGAACGGACAGGTGGCGGCTACACCTTC,CATSDERTGGGYTF
TRBV6-6,-,-,TRBJ1-1,TGTGCCAGCAGTTACTCTAGGCAGATGAACACTGAAGCTTTCTTT,CASSYSRQMNTEAFF
TRBV20-1,once,-,TRBJ1-5,TGCAGTGCTAGTTGGAGAGAAAATCAGCCCCAGCATTTT,CSASWRENQPQHF
TRBV27,-,-,TRBJ1-3,TGTGCCAGCAGTAGAAGTGGTGTCGCTGGAAACACCATATATTTT,CASSRSGVAGNTIYF
TRBV6-6,once,TRBD2,TRBJ2-1,TGTGCCAGCAGCCGACTAGCGGGATACAATGAGCAGTTCTTC,CASSRLAGYNEQFF
TRBV7-8,-,-,TRBJ1-1,TGTGCCAGCAGCTTTCGACAGAACACTGAAGCTTTCTTT,CASSFRQNTEAFF
TRBV4-2,-,-,TRBJ2-1,TGTGCCAGCAGCCGTGACACCCCCCGGAGAAAGCAGTTCTTC,CASSRDTPRRKQFF
TRBV6-5,medium-sized,TRBD1,TRBJ1-2,TGTGCCAGCAGTTACCAGGGGGCAATTGGCTACACCTTC,CASSYQGAIGYTF
TRBV28,-,-,TRBJ2-7,TGTGCCAGCAGTCGCCTGGTAGGGCACTACGAGCAGTACTTC,CASSRLVGHYEQYF
TRBV11-2,-,-,TRBJ2-1,TGTGCCAGCAGCTTTGGCATTTACAGCTCCTACAATGAGCAGTTCTTC,CASSFGIYSSYNEQFF
TRBV11-2,-,TRBD1,TRBJ1-2,TGTGCCAGCAGCTTAGATCATTTTAAGTCGGACAGGTCTCTCTATGGCTACACCTTC,CASSLDHFKSDRSLYGYTF
TRBV2,-,TRBD1,TRBJ1-1,TGTGCCAGCAGCCCACAGGGGGCGAGGACTGAAGCTTTCTTT,CASSPQGARTEAFF
TRBV19,-,TRBD1,TRBJ2-5,TGTGCCAGTAGGGGGACAGGGAGGGGCCAAGAGACCCAGTACTTC,CASRGTGRGQETQYF
TRBV28,-,-,TRBJ1-1,TGTGCCAGCAGTTCGTACCTACTGAACACTGAAGCTTTCTTT,CASSSYLLNTEAFF
TRBV6-6,-,-,TRBJ2-5,TGTGCCAGCAGTGGGTATCAAGAGACCCAGTACTTC,CASSGYQETQYF
TRBV5-1,-,-,TRBJ2-3,TGCGCCAGCAGGACCCGAGCAAGCACAGATACGCAGTATTTT,CASRTRASTDTQYF
TRBV4-1,-,-,TRBJ2-2,TGCGCCAGCAGCCTCCCCACCCGGGGATCCACCGGGGAGCTGTTTTTT,CASSLPTRGSTGELFF
TRBV12-3/TRBV12-4,-,-,TRBJ2-5,TGTGCCAGCAGTTTAGCGCCAGAGACCCAGTACTTC,CASSLAPETQYF
TRBV7-2,once,TRBD2,TRBJ2-1,TGTGCCGCTCGAGCGGGAGGGCGGTACAATGAGCAGTTCTTC,CAARAGGRYNEQFF
TRBV27,-,TRBD2,TRBJ2-4,TGTGCCAGCAGTTACCTAGCGGGAGCCAAAAACATTCAGTACTTC,CASSYLAGAKNIQYF
TRBV5-5,-,TRBD2,TRBJ2-1,TGTGCCAGCAGCTTTAATAGCGGGAGCAATGAGCAGTTCTTC,CASSFNSGSNEQFF
TRBV28,-,-,TRBJ1-6,TGTGCCAGCAGTCAGAGGGCCAGGGTCAGAAATTCACCCCTCCACTTT,CASSQRARVRNSPLHF
TRBV7-2,-,-,TRBJ2-3,TGTGCCAGCAGCTTAGGCCCACCCTCAGCTCGCACAGATACGCAGTATTTT,CASSLGPPSARTDTQYF
TRBV3-1/TRBV3-2,-,TRBD1,TRBJ1-1,TGTGCCAGCAGCCTTCGGACAGGGGAGACTGAAGCTTTCTTT,CASSLRTGETEAFF
TRBV21-1,-,-,TRBJ2-1,TGTGCCAGCAGCTACCGCCCCCCTTTAGCGGGAAGGCTCAATGAGCAGTTCTTC,CASSYRPPLAGRLNEQFF
TRBV7-3,-,-,TRBJ2-3,TGTGCCAGCAGCTTAAAGGCGGGAGCAGGGGCGTCGACAGATACGCAGTATTTT,CASSLKAGAGASTDTQYF